This T cell receptor (beta chain) was identified in a study of identifying expanded T cells in peripheral blood. For this clone: Antigen: not known.

Trimming removed 5 bases at V and 5 bases at J, with 17 bases between. CDR1 is SEHNR, CDR2 FQNEAQ, per germline (reference sequence). The length of the CDR3 is 15 residues. The protocol was immunoSEQ multiplex PCR, while the TCRdb copy is restricted to in-frame clones and leaves out a portion. Of around 90,000 clones in the sample, 70% to 90% are singletons; the top ten hold around 4.1%. Study outcomes and limitations: Approximately two-week clone count variance significantly increased as total template count grew. Technical replicates showed roughly 1.2 changed clones; roughly two weeks about 16.4; four weeks 19.

During the collection period, no donor immune events like infections were recorded. Sequencing used blood. The V call is TRBV7-9, the J call TRBJ2-3; TRBD1 might be the D (6 bases). The clonotype was recovered from a person between 18 and 75 years old in good health. The CDR3 bases are TGTGCCAGCAGCCCCCGGACAGACCTAGGAGATACGCAGTATTTT. It codes for CASSPRTDLGDTQYF. Full variable domain (remainder filled in from reference TRBV7-9 and TRBJ2-3): DTGVSQNPRHKITKRGQNVTFRCDPISEHNRLYWYRQTLGQGPEFLTYFQNEAQLEKSRLLSDRFSAERPKGSFSTLEIQRTEQGDSAMYLCASSPRTDLGDTQYFGPGTRLTVL.